This TCR beta chain originates from a study of cytomegalovirus exposure and HLA in healthy donors. Points on this clone: No antigen is known for it.

Primers: 60 Vbeta forward and 13 Jbeta reverse. Profiling relied on immunoSEQ multiplex PCR, and the TCRdb table lists in-frame clones only, not all of them. Its table lists tens of thousands of clones. The CDR3 sequence is 16 residues long. The V segment lost 3 bases and the J segment 2 bases; nucleotides outside the gene matches: 5. Germline CDR1 KGHSH, CDR2 LQKENI. Broader study findings: It was taken for granted in presence/absence analyses that sequencing depth across donors was roughly uniform. Follow-up analysis found HLA locus-dependent TCR association rates, highest for DRB1 and lowest for HLA-C.

The TCR sequence derives from a woman in her fifties or sixties in good health and CMV-seronegative. Sample: PBMCs. The rearrangement uses TRBV18 and TRBJ2-3; TRBD2 agrees at 10 bases. CDR3 sequence reads: CASSPRTSGATDTQYF. The CDR3 DNA reads TGTGCCAGCTCACCCCGGACTAGCGGAGCCACAGATACGCAGTATTTT.